The clone carrying this T cell receptor beta chain was observed a handful of times. The target antigen is unknown. Reverse transcribing all isolated RNA meant expressed TCRB transcripts were sequenced. Only in-frame clones appear in the TCRdb table, and some are missing; sequencing was by immunoSEQ multiplex PCR. The repertoire consists of 680,000 or so clones, with roughly an eighth occurring once and the leading ten covering about 0.02%. This sample was taken from a study of beta chain features in type 1 diabetes. Study-level results: Significant though moderate, a shortening of TCRB CDR3s appeared in all four CD4+ subsets of Type 1 diabetes patients.

V gave up 7 bases and J gave up 5 bases, with 14 bases separating them. CDR1 SQVTM and CDR2 ANQGSEA come from the germline V gene. This CDR3 is built from 12 residues. The rearrangement joins TRBV29-1 to TRBJ1-2, with D unresolved. The specimen was naive CD4+ T cells from blood. The TCR originated in a man between 18 and 35 years old with type 1 diabetes. CDR3 in amino acids: CSAGGVPYGYTF. CDR3 nucleotides: TGCAGCGCCGGCGGTGTACCTTATGGCTACACCTTC. Full variable domain (outside the CDR3, taken from reference TRBV29-1 and TRBJ1-2): SAVISQKPSRDICQRGTSLTIQCQVDSQVTMMFWYRQQPGQSLTLIATANQGSEATYESGFVIDKFPISRPNLTFSTLTVSNMSPEDSSIYLCSAGGVPYGYTFGSGTRLTVV.